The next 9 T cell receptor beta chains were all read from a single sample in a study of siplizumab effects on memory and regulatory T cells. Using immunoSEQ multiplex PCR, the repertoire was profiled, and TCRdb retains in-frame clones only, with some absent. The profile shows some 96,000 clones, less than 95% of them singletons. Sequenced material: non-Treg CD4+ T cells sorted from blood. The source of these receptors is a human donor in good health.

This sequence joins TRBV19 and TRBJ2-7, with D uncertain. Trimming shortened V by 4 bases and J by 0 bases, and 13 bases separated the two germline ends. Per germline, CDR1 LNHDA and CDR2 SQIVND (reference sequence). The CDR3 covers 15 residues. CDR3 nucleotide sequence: TGTGCCAGTAGTAGCCTCGAGTTTCCCTCCTACGAGCAGTACTTC. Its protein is CASSSLEFPSYEQYF.

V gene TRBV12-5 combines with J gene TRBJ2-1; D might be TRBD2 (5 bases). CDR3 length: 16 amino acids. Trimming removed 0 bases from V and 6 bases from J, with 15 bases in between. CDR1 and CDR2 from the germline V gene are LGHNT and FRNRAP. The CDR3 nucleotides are TGTGCTAGTGGTTTGGTATTGGGAGCCTCAGGCAATGAGCAGTTCTTC. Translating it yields CASGLVLGASGNEQFF.

CDR3 in DNA: TGTGCCAGCAGTGAAGGGACTTCTAAGGCCTACGAGCAGTACTTC. Translated: CASSEGTSKAYEQYF. The V and J genes are TRBV2 and TRBJ2-7; the D gene is possibly TRBD2 (5 bases). Germline V gene lookup returns CDR1 SNHLY and CDR2 FYNNEI. Trimming removed 1 base at V and 2 bases at J, with 12 bases between. This CDR3 region has 15 residues.

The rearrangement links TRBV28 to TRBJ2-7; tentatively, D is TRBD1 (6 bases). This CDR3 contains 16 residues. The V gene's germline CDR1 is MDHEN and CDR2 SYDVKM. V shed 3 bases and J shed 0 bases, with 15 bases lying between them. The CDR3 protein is CASSLAQGKSSYEQYF. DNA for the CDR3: TGTGCCAGCAGTTTGGCGCAGGGGAAAAGCTCCTACGAGCAGTACTTC.

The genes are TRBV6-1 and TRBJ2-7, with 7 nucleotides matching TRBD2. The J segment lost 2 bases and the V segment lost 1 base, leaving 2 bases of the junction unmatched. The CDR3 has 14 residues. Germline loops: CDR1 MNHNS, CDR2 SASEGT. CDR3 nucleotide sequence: TGTGCCAGCAGTGAAGGGGGGGGTACCTACGAGCAGTACTTC. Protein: CASSEGGGTYEQYF.

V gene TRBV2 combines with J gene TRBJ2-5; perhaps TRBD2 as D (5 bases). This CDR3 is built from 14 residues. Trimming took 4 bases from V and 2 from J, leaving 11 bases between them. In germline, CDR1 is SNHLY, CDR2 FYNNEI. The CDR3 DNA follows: TGTGCCAGCAGTGTCCTAAGCGGACAAGAGACCCAGTACTTC. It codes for CASSVLSGQETQYF. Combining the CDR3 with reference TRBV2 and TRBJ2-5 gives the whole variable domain EPEVTQTPSHQVTQMGQEVILRCVPISNHLYFYWYRQILGQKVEFLVSFYNNEISEKSEIFDDQFSVERPDGSNFTLKIRSTKLEDSAMYFCASSVLSGQETQYFGPGTRLLVL.

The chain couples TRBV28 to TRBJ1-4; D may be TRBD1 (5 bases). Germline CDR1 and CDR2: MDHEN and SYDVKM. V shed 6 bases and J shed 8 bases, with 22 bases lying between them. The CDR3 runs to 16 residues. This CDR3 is CASSSQGQGGWEKLFF. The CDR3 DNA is TGTGCCAGCAGCTCCCAGGGCCAGGGTGGATGGGAAAAACTGTTTTTT.

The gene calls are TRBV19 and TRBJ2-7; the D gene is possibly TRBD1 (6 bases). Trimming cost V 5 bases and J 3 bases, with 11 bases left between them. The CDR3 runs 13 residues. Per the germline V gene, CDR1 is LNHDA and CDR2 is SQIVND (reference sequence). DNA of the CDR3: TGTGCCAGTAGTCGACAGGCCGACTACGAGCAGTACTTC. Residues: CASSRQADYEQYF.

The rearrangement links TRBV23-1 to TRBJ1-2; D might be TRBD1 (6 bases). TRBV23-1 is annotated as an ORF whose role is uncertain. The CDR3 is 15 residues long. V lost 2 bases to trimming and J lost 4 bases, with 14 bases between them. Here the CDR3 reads CASSQTPTGPYGYTF. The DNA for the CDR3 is TGCGCCAGCAGTCAAACGCCGACAGGCCCCTATGGCTACACCTTC.